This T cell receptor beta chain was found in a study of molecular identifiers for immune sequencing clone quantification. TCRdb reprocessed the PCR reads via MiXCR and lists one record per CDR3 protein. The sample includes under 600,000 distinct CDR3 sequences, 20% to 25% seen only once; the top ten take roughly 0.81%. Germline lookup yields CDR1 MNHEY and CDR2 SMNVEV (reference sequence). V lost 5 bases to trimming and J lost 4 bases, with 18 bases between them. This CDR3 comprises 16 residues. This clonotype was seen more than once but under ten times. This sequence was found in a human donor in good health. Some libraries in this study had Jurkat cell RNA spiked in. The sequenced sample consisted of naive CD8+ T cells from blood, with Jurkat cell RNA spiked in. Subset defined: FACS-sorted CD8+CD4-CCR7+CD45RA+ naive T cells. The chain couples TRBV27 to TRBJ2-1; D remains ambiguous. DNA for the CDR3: TGTGCCAGCAGTCCCCTAAAAGGCCTCCTATACAATGAGCAGTTCTTC. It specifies CASSPLKGLLYNEQFF.